The T cell receptor beta chain described here comes from a study of blood T cells in healthy people across ages. PCR was performed a second time for about 7 to 12 cycles using a sample-barcoded 5' primer and a J-beta primer mix. TCRdb processed the 5' RACE reads anew with MiXCR; each CDR3 protein has one entry. The table shows about 1.1 million distinct CDR3 sequences, with about two fifths occurring only once. Germline V gene lookup returns CDR1 LNHNV and CDR2 YYDKDF (reference sequence). The V gene lost 5 bases and the J gene lost 5 bases, with 12 bases spanning the gap. This CDR3 comprises 13 residues.

V usage is TRBV15 and J usage is TRBJ2-5; maybe TRBD1 (6 bases). The sequence came from a man younger than 30 in good health. Specimen: blood. The CDR3 loop is CATSSYRVETQYF. The CDR3 DNA is TGTGCCACCAGCTCCTACAGGGTTGAGACCCAGTACTTC.